The next 6 T cell receptor beta chains were all read from a single sample in a study of blood T cell repertoires in COVID-19. Sequencing used immunoSEQ multiplex PCR; TCRdb keeps in-frame clones, though not all of them. This sample yields approximately 460,000 clones, of which about 91% are seen a single time; around 0.95% belongs to the top ten. Sequencing was done on a sample of peripheral blood. These TCRs come from a man between 18 and 35 years old with COVID-19, enrolled during active disease.

The CDR3 reads CATSRGQGRRTGELFF. In nucleotides, the CDR3 is TGTGCCACCAGCAGAGGACAGGGTCGCCGGACCGGGGAGCTGTTTTTT. The chain links TRBV15 to TRBJ2-2, with 7 nucleotides matching TRBD1. With V trimmed by 1 base and J by 5 bases, 7 bases remained unmatched. This CDR3 contains 16 residues. CDR1 LNHNV and CDR2 YYDKDF come from the germline V gene (reference sequence).

This rearrangement joins TRBV30 to TRBJ1-1; D gene uncertain. Germline V lookup: CDR1 GTSNPN, CDR2 SVGIG (reference sequence). V was trimmed by 2 bases and J by 0 bases, leaving 13 bases between them. This CDR3 is 15 amino acids long. The CDR3, as DNA: TGTGCCTGGAGTCTTACGTGGGCAGTGAACACTGAAGCTTTCTTT. Translation: CAWSLTWAVNTEAFF. Filled out from reference TRBV30 and TRBJ1-1, the complete variable domain reads SQTIHQWPATLVQPVGSPLSLECTVEGTSNPNLYWYRQAAGRGLQLLFYSVGIGQISSEVPQNLSASRPQDRQFILSSKKLLLSDSGFYLCAWSLTWAVNTEAFFGQGTRLTVV.

The chain uses TRBV13 and TRBJ1-1; perhaps TRBD1 as D (6 bases). This CDR3 contains 16 residues. Germline lookup yields CDR1 PRHDT and CDR2 FYEKMQ (reference sequence). Trimming left V 5 bases short and J 0 bases short, with 16 bases between. The CDR3 loop reads CASSREEGQLNTEAFF. The CDR3 nucleotides read TGTGCCAGCAGCCGAGAAGAGGGACAATTGAACACTGAAGCTTTCTTT.

The chain has TRBV6-5 and TRBJ1-6; D unclear. The ends were cut back, 8 bases at V and 5 bases at J, with 13 bases in the middle. This CDR3 is 14 amino acids long. Germline-derived CDR1 and CDR2 are MNHEY and SVGAGI. CDR3 protein: CASREGYNNSPLHF. CDR3 DNA: TGTGCCAGCCGCGAGGGTTATAATAATTCACCCCTCCACTTT.

The J gene is TRBJ1-1, the V gene TRBV19; D is uncertain. V was pared by 1 base and J by 0 bases, with 6 bases between. The length of the CDR3 is 14 residues. CDR1 is LNHDA, CDR2 SQIVND, per germline (reference sequence). The CDR3 region has the DNA TGTGCCAGTAGTATAGTCAGATTGAACACTGAAGCTTTCTTT. The encoded protein is CASSIVRLNTEAFF.

This chain joins TRBV19 and TRBJ2-7, with TRBD2 matching 9 bases. Germline V gene lookup returns CDR1 LNHDA and CDR2 SQIVND (reference sequence). CDR3 length equals 17 residues. Germline trimming cut 6 bases from V and 0 bases from J; bases unmatched to any gene: 12. CDR3 in DNA: TGTGCCAGTAGGAGACAATCGACTAGCGGAGCCTCCTACGAGCAGTACTTC. Translation gives CASRRQSTSGASYEQYF.